This entry concerns a single T cell receptor beta chain. As yet, its antigen is unknown. This sample was included in a study of identical twins. A universal primer binding site was introduced by template switching. The final cDNA contained unique molecular identifiers. TCRdb ran MiXCR on the 5' RACE reads and lists one entry per CDR3 protein. In the table there are approximately 550,000 distinct CDR3 sequences, 20% to 25% of which are singletons. Study-wide findings and caveats: The presence of invariant MAIT and iNKT cells could partly confound analyses of zero-insertion sequences.

Another study also made use of these data, one on yellow fever vaccine responses in identical twins.

This receptor was identified in a woman between 18 and 29 years old in good health. The sequenced material came from CD4+ T cells sorted from blood.

The CDR3 loop reads CASSPSGALGEQYF. In DNA, the CDR3 is TGTGCCAGCAGCCCCAGCGGGGCCCTGGGGGAGCAGTACTTC. The chain combines TRBV3-1 with TRBJ2-7, with TRBD2 identical over 7 bases. Trimming removed 4 bases from V and 7 bases from J; junction bases left unmatched: 10. Germline V gives CDR1 LGHDT, CDR2 YNNKEL (reference sequence). This CDR3 is built from 14 residues.